What follows are 29 T cell receptor beta chains derived from one specimen sequenced in a study of tumor-infiltrating lymphocytes in primary liver carcinoma. It was from about 19-30 mg of unsorted bulk tissue that RNA and DNA were co-extracted. Constant-region priming of 500 ng total RNA yielded TCR beta cDNA. A slightly modified ARM-PCR protocol with three nested multiplex PCR rounds produced these TCR beta libraries. A C-beta reverse primer and TRBV1-TRBV30 forward primers served in each of the first two PCR rounds, at 9 to 11 cycles apiece. A single record per CDR3 protein comes from TCRdb applying MiXCR to the multiplex PCR reads. Of about 100,000 distinct CDR3 sequences listed, about 70% were seen once; the top ten hold 9% to 15%. Source material: liver tumor tissue from sampling region 2. Indicated subset: tumor region T2, inferior pole. These receptors were collected from a woman between 55 and 75 years old with primary liver carcinoma and hepatitis B virus infection.

This clonotype was seen a handful of times. The chain uses TRBV13 and TRBJ2-7; D perhaps matches TRBD2 (6 bases). This CDR3 comprises 14 residues. The germline CDR1 and CDR2 sequences are PRHDT and FYEKMQ (reference sequence). Trimming shortened V by 10 bases and J by 3 bases, and 19 bases separated the two germline ends. The CDR3 nucleotides read TGTGCCACCATGAGGCAGGGACTTCGCTACGAGCAGTACTTC. It specifies CATMRQGLRYEQYF.

Points on this clonotype: A junction boundary mismatches the germline segment, possibly from a read error. J is TRBJ2-1 and V is TRBV7-8; D is unresolved. The CDR3 extends over 15 amino acids. Germline V CDR1 and CDR2: SGHVS, FQNEAQ. DNA of the CDR3: TGTGCCAGCAGCCCCCGGCCGGGCTCCCACAATGAGCAGTTCTTC. Its translation: CASSPRPGSHNEQFF.

A note on this clonotype: A read error is possible here, since a much larger clone lies one base away. The chain uses TRBV7-9 and TRBJ2-1, with D possibly matching TRBD2 (7 bases). The CDR3 loop spans 15 amino acids. Germline CDR1 and CDR2: SEHNR and FQNEAQ (reference sequence). For the CDR3, the DNA is TGTGCCAGCAGCTTAGGCGGGGGCACCTACAATGAGCATTTCTTC. Translating it yields CASSLGGGTYNEHFF. The variable domain in full, with the rest retrieved from reference TRBV7-9 and TRBJ2-1, is DTGVSQNPRHKITKRGQNVTFRCDPISEHNRLYWYRQTLGQGPEFLTYFQNEAQLEKSRLLSDRFSAERPKGSFSTLEIQRTEQGDSAMYLCASSLGGGTYNEHFFGPGTRLTVL.

This clonotype was recorded at least ten times. The chain has TRBV6-5 and TRBJ1-3; D may be TRBD1 (5 bases). The V gene's germline CDR1 is MNHEY and CDR2 SVGAGI. The V end lost 5 bases, the J end lost 1 base, and 12 bases lay between the germline ends. The CDR3 extends over 15 amino acids. The CDR3 DNA is TGTGCCAGCAGTCGCTATCAGGGTTCTGGAAACACCATATATTTT. Its protein is CASSRYQGSGNTIYF.

V is TRBV18 and J is TRBJ2-1, with TRBD2 matching over 8 bases. Looked up from germline, CDR1 is KGHSH and CDR2 is LQKENI. V gave up 5 bases and J gave up 9 bases; unmatched junction bases: 9. This CDR3 is 14 amino acids long. CDR3 in amino acids: CASSAASRGGEQFF. CDR3 sequence (DNA): TGTGCCAGCTCAGCGGCTAGCCGGGGGGGTGAGCAGTTCTTC.

For this clonotype: A much larger clone sits a single nucleotide away, making a read error possible. The rearrangement links TRBV6-6 to TRBJ2-7; D may be TRBD1 (6 bases). The CDR3 has 16 amino acids. CDR1 is MNHNY, CDR2 SVGAGI, per germline (reference sequence). V was clipped by 7 bases and J by 4 bases, with 23 bases between them. CDR3 sequence reads: CASIDPTEDRMYEQYF. As DNA, the CDR3 is TGTGCCAGCATCGACCCCACCGAAGACAGGATGTACGAGCAGTACTTC.

As for this clonotype: A single base separates this from a much larger clone, so it may be a read error. The chain recombines TRBV29-1 with TRBJ2-3; D uncertain. CDR3 size: 10 residues. The V gene's germline CDR1 is SQVTM and CDR2 ANQGSEA. The DNA for the CDR3 is TGCAGCACCGACGCAGATAGGCAGTATTTT. Translation: CSTDADRQYF.

This clonotype was seen at least ten times. The rearrangement joins TRBV12-3 or TRBV12-4 to TRBJ1-5; D is unclear. Trimming removed 1 base from V and 0 bases from J, with 4 bases in between. The CDR3 sequence is 14 residues long. As DNA, the CDR3 is TGTGCCAGCAGTTTAGTCAATAGCAATCAGCCCCAGCATTTT. Translating gives CASSLVNSNQPQHF.

With regard to this clonotype: An end of the junction differs from the germline gene, which may be a read error. The chain carries TRBV4-2 and TRBJ2-5; D might be TRBD2 (6 bases). CDR3 length equals 15 residues. Germline-derived CDR1 and CDR2 are LGHNA and YNFKEQ. The CDR3 DNA sequence: TGTGCCAGCAGCCACACCCCGGGAGCAAAAGAGACCCAGTATTTC. Translated, it gives CASSHTPGAKETQYF.

The J gene is TRBJ2-5, the V gene TRBV10-2; 9 bases fit TRBD2. Trimming removed 7 bases from V and 5 bases from J; junction bases left unmatched: 8. There are 14 residues in the CDR3. In germline, CDR1 is WSHSY, CDR2 SAAADI. The CDR3 protein is CASTRTSERETQYF. The CDR3 nucleotides are TGCGCCAGCACCCGGACTAGCGAGAGGGAGACCCAGTACTTC.

The V gene is TRBV6-1, the J gene TRBJ2-2; no clear D gene. The ends were cut back, 7 bases at V and 10 bases at J, with 16 bases in the middle. CDR1 and CDR2 (germline): MNHNS, SASEGT. There are 13 residues in the CDR3. The CDR3 sequence: CASNYSDAEELFF. The CDR3 coding sequence is TGTGCCAGCAACTACAGTGATGCCGAGGAGCTGTTTTTT.

Concerning this clonotype: Possible read error: a much larger clone is one base away. The V call is TRBV5-1, the J call TRBJ1-1, with 10 bases aligning to TRBD1. V shed 1 base and J 6 bases; nucleotides not matched to a gene: 6. This CDR3 has 15 residues. The germline CDR1 and CDR2 sequences are SGHRS and YFSETQ. CDR3 region: CASSLPQGQGSEAFF. The CDR3 nucleotides are TGCGCCAGCAGCTTGCCACAGGGACAGGGGTCTGAAGCTTTCTTT.

As regards this clonotype: A clone one base away is much larger, so this may be a read error. The chain links TRBV5-1 to TRBJ2-7; TRBD2 aligns across 14 bases. The CDR3 consists of 15 residues. V lost 2 bases to trimming and J lost 5 bases; unmatched junction nucleotides: 3. Germline values: CDR1 SGHRS, CDR2 YFSETQ. The CDR3 coding sequence is TGCGCCAGCAGCTTCGGGACTAGCGGGAGCCACGAGCAGTACTTC. It codes for CASSFGTSGSHEQYF.

With regard to this clonotype: Germline and junction disagree at one end, which may indicate a read error. This chain uses TRBV6-5 with TRBJ2-6, with D unclear. The CDR3 contains 15 residues. Germline CDR1 reads MNHEY; CDR2 reads SVGAGI. The CDR3 coding sequence is TGTGCCAGTAGTTACGACCGGCCTGGGACCAACGTCCTGACTTTC. It translates to CASSYDRPGTNVLTF.

This clonotype has a count of ten or more. This CDR3 reads CASRPLPGGGSNTGELFF. The CDR3 DNA follows: TGTGCCAGCAGGCCCCTACCTGGGGGGGGCTCGAACACCGGGGAGCTGTTTTTT. This rearrangement joins TRBV6-1 to TRBJ2-2; D may be TRBD2 (7 bases). Germline V gives CDR1 MNHNS, CDR2 SASEGT. V shed 6 bases and J shed 0 bases, with 20 bases lying between them. The CDR3 is made up of 18 amino acids.

This clonotype was seen a few times. The V gene is TRBV6-5, the J gene TRBJ1-5, with D perhaps matching TRBD1 (5 bases). V was cut by 2 bases and J by 5 bases, with 10 bases left in between. This CDR3 is built from 14 residues. CDR1 and CDR2 (germline): MNHEY, SVGAGI. This CDR3 reads CASSYGTSHQPQHF. CDR3 nucleotide sequence: TGTGCCAGCAGTTACGGGACGAGCCATCAGCCCCAGCATTTT.

Concerning this clonotype itself: The conserved phenylalanine or tryptophan is not found at the CDR3 terminus, so this likely reflects a read error. The chain joins TRBV11-3 to TRBJ2-3; 7 nucleotides agree with TRBD2. Germline CDR1 is SGHNT and CDR2 is YENEEA. The CDR3 has 16 amino acids. CDR3 in amino acids: CASSLGLADMTDTQYS. The CDR3 region has the DNA TGCGCCAGCAGCTTAGGTCTAGCGGACATGACAGATACGCAGTATTCT.

This clonotype was picked up many times. The rearrangement uses TRBV10-3 and TRBJ2-7; D is unresolved. The CDR3 loop spans 11 amino acids. The germline V gene encodes CDR1 ENHRY and CDR2 SYGVKD. V lost 7 bases to trimming and J lost 7 bases, with 11 bases between them. This CDR3 reads CAIMEGLEQYF. The CDR3 DNA follows: TGTGCCATCATGGAAGGGTTAGAGCAGTACTTC.

This clonotype was seen at least ten times. The gene calls are TRBV6-6 and TRBJ1-2; D call uncertain. The CDR3 is made up of 15 amino acids. The germline V gene encodes CDR1 MNHNY and CDR2 SVGAGI (reference sequence). The ends were cut back, 6 bases at V and 4 bases at J, with 18 bases in the middle. Here the CDR3 DNA reads TGTGCCAGCAGCCACGGACCCCGAGACGGCTATGGCTACACCTTC. Protein: CASSHGPRDGYGYTF.

V usage is TRBV28 and J usage is TRBJ1-2; 8 bases line up with TRBD1. This CDR3 contains 16 residues. CDR1 is MDHEN and CDR2 is SYDVKM in the germline V gene. Losses at the gene ends were 5 bases for V and 6 bases for J; bases not matched to a gene: 14. DNA of the CDR3: TGTGCCAGCAGTCCTTTACCTCTGACAGGGGAAGATGGCTACACCTTC. This sequence encodes CASSPLPLTGEDGYTF.

With regard to this clonotype: Given the absence of the conserved phenylalanine or tryptophan at the CDR3 end, a read error is likely. V is TRBV6-5 and J is TRBJ2-5; D not certain. V lost 2 bases, J lost 5 bases, and 15 bases lay in between. This CDR3 is 15 amino acids long. Germline CDR1 MNHEY, CDR2 SVGAGI. The CDR3 protein is CASSYPHDLGETQYL. In nucleotides, the CDR3 is TGTGCCAGCAGTTACCCTCATGACCTCGGGGAGACCCAGTACTTA.

On this clonotype itself: Compared with germline, one end of the junction differs, possibly owing to a read error. The chain uses TRBV10-1 and TRBJ2-2; perhaps TRBD1 as D (6 bases). Germline lookup yields CDR1 WNHNN and CDR2 SYGVQD (reference sequence). CDR3 length: 13 residues. This chain's CDR3 is CATQRTGTGELSF. CDR3 in DNA: TGCGCCACCCAGCGTACAGGGACCGGGGAGCTGTCTTTT.

This chain connects TRBV29-1 to TRBJ2-7, with D hard to call. Trimming left V 8 bases short and J 3 bases short, with 17 bases between. This CDR3 is built from 13 residues. The V gene's germline CDR1 is SQVTM and CDR2 ANQGSEA. The CDR3 loop reads CSISGRNFYEQYF. The CDR3 DNA reads as TGCAGCATTTCTGGACGTAACTTCTACGAGCAGTACTTC.

Concerning this clonotype: At one end the junction does not follow the germline gene, possibly because of a read error. This chain joins TRBV7-8 and TRBJ2-5; D call uncertain. In germline, CDR1 is SGHVS, CDR2 FQNEAQ. CDR3 size: 15 residues. CDR3 bases: TGTGCCAACAGCTTAGGGTTCGCAGACCAAGAGACCCAGTACTTT. It specifies CANSLGFADQETQYF.

A note on this clonotype: An end of the junction differs from the germline gene, which may be a read error. The rearrangement uses TRBV29-1 and TRBJ1-1; the D gene is possibly TRBD1 (5 bases). The length of the CDR3 is 15 residues. The germline V gene has CDR1 SQVTM and CDR2 ANQGSEA. The CDR3 coding sequence is TGCAGCGTTGGCCCGAGACAGAGCCTGAACATTGAAGCTTTCTTC. Its protein is CSVGPRQSLNIEAFF. Variable domain in full (rest from reference TRBV29-1 and TRBJ1-1): SAVISQKPSRDICQRGTSLTIQCQVDSQVTMMFWYRQQPGQSLTLIATANQGSEATYESGFVIDKFPISRPNLTFSTLTVSNMSPEDSSIYLCSVGPRQSLNIEAFFGQGTRLTVV.

The chain combines TRBV11-2 with TRBJ1-2; no firm D call. V dropped 4 bases and J dropped 5 bases, with 23 bases sitting between them. This CDR3 is 17 amino acids long. Germline loops: CDR1 SGHAT, CDR2 FQNNGV. The CDR3 coding sequence is TGTGCCAGCAGCTCAGTTCGAGGTGCGGGAGGAAGATATGGCTACACCTTC. The encoded protein is CASSSVRGAGGRYGYTF. The variable domain in full, completed from reference TRBV11-2 and TRBJ1-2, reads EAGVAQSPRYKIIEKRQSVAFWCNPISGHATLYWYQQILGQGPKLLIQFQNNGVVDDSQLPKDRFSAERLKGVDSTLKIQPAKLEDSAVYLCASSSVRGAGGRYGYTFGSGTRLTVV.

This clonotype was found once. J is TRBJ2-7 and V is TRBV2; possibly TRBD1 for D (5 bases). Per the germline V gene, CDR1 is SNHLY and CDR2 is FYNNEI. Trimming took off 5 bases at V and 10 bases at J, with 15 bases between the two ends. CDR3 length equals 12 residues. Here the CDR3 DNA reads TGTGCCAGCAGTATCCAGGGTCGCGATCAGTACTTC. Translating it yields CASSIQGRDQYF.

In the case of this clonotype: The junction departs from germline at one end; a sequencing error may be responsible. V and J are TRBV29-1 and TRBJ2-3; no clear D. The CDR3 extends over 12 amino acids. The germline CDR1 and CDR2 sequences are SQVTM and ANQGSEA. CDR3 protein: CSAGRSTDMQYF. In nucleotides, the CDR3 is TGCAGCGCTGGAAGGAGCACAGATATGCAGTATTTT.

On this clonotype itself: The missing conserved phenylalanine or tryptophan at the end of this CDR3 makes a read error likely. Because the CDR3's place on the DNA is in doubt, the DNA is left out and the CDR3 is given as listed by TCRdb. The chain carries TRBV7-9 and TRBJ2-2. CDR1 is SEHNR, CDR2 FQNEAQ, per germline (reference sequence). From its first to its last residue, the CDR3 has 15 amino acids. CDR3 loop: CASSLLAANTGELFL.